These 2 T cell receptor beta chains were all obtained from the same sample, sequenced in a study of T cell responses to AZD1222 COVID-19 vaccine. TCRdb's table, derived via immunoSEQ multiplex PCR, lists solely in-frame clones and lacks some. This sample has around 67,000 clones; 65% to 85% occur once, and the top ten carry about 7%. This specimen consisted of peripheral blood, obtained on day 0 of AZD1222 vaccination. The receptors stem from an adult in good health.

This clone is medium-sized. This chain connects TRBV29-1 to TRBJ2-7, with D perhaps matching TRBD1 or TRBD2 (5 bases each). CDR1 and CDR2 from the germline V gene are SQVTM and ANQGSEA. The CDR3 has 13 amino acids. V was cut by 6 bases and J by 2 bases, with 14 bases left in between. In nucleotides, the CDR3 is TGCAGCGTGAAACAGGTGGGAGCCTACGAGCAGTACTTC. Translation gives CSVKQVGAYEQYF.

This chain joins TRBV5-1 and TRBJ2-5; no definite D call. The CDR3 has 13 amino acids. Trimming took 2 bases from V and 3 from J, leaving 8 bases between them. Germline CDR1 SGHRS, CDR2 YFSETQ. The CDR3 DNA is TGCGCCAGCAGCTTCCCAGCTGAAGAGACCCAGTACTTC. Its protein is CASSFPAEETQYF.